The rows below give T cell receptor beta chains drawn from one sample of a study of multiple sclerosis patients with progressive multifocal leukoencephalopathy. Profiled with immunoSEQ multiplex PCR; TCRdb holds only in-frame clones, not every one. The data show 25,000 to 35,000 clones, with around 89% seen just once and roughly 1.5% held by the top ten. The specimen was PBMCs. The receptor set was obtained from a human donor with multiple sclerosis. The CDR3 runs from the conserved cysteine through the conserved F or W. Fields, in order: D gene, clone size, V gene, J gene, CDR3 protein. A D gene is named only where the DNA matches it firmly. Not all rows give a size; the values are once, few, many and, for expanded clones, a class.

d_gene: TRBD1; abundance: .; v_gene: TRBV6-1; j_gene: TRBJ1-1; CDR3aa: CASSLQGSHEAFF
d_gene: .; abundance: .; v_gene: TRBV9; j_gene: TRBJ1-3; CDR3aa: CASSARQVGDTIYF
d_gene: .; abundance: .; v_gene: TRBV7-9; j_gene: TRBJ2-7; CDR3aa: CASSLVPGAVGEQYF
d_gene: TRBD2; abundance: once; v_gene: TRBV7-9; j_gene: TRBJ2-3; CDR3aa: CASSLGGTSGPTDTQYF
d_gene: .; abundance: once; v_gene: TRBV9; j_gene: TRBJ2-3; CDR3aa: CASSPGVATDTQYF
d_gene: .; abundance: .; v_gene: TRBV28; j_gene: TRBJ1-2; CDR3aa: CASSSPRAIYGYTF
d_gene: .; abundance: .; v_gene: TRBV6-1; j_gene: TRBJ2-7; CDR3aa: CASSELTSQYF
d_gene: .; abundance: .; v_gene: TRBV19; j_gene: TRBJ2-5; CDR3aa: CASSTSGTSRETQYF
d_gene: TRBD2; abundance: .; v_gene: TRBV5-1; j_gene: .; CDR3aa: CASSPSGSSYEQYF
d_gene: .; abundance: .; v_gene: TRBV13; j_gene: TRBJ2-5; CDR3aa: CASSPRQEETQYF
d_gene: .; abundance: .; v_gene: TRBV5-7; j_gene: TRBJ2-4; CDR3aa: CASSLQGNPQYF
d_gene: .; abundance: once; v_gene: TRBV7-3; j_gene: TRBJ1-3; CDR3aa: CASSLGVGRGISFADSGNTIYF
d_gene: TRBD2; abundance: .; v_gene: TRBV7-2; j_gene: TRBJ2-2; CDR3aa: CASRYTSGRRSGELFF
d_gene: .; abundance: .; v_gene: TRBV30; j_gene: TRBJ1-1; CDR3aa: CAGGRNTEAFF
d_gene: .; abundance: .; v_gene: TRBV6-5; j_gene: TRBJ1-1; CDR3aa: CASRARDEAEAFF
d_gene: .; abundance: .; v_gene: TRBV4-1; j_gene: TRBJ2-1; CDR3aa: CASSQDPTLAFDEQFF